The 2 T cell receptor beta chains presented below share a single source sample, sequenced in a study of T cell repertoires in cytomegalovirus infection. These receptors have no identified antigens. One entry per CDR3 protein results from TCRdb running MiXCR on the reads. The sample shows 200,000 to 250,000 distinct CDR3 sequences, 38% of them seen only once. The sequencing used CD8+ T cells from cultured PBMCs, collected from culture after CMV antigen stimulation. Every receptor here comes from a human donor in good health (CMV status not recorded). Some clones in this sample may be carry-over from other donors' samples.

This clonotype showed up just a few times. The V gene is TRBV6-2 or TRBV6-3, the J gene TRBJ1-5; 9 bases line up with TRBD1. J was trimmed by 3 bases and V by 7 bases; bases with no gene match: 7. CDR3 size: 15 residues. The germline gives CDR1 MNHEY, CDR2 SVGEGT. The CDR3 protein is CASTSRTGVNQPQHF. The CDR3 DNA is TGTGCCAGCACCTCCCGGACAGGGGTCAATCAGCCCCAGCATTTT.

This chain links TRBV7-9 with TRBJ2-3; D is unresolved. Trimming took off 4 bases at V and 2 bases at J, with 10 bases between the two ends. This CDR3 region has 14 residues. Germline loops: CDR1 SEHNR, CDR2 FQNEAQ (reference sequence). The CDR3 is CASSWADITDTQYF. CDR3 coding DNA: TGTGCCAGCAGCTGGGCAGATATCACAGATACGCAGTATTTT.